The 10 T cell receptor beta chains below all came from one sample that was sequenced in a study of T cells after posttransplantation cyclophosphamide. Libraries were prepared by immunoSEQ multiplex PCR; TCRdb keeps only in-frame clonotypes and omits some of them. Of roughly 25,000 clones in the sample, around 88% were seen once. The source material was PBMCs. The receptors originated from a woman aged 60-75 years with a blood cancer, CMV-positive, and with a related stem cell donor.

This sequence joins TRBV10-3 and TRBJ2-1; 13 bases fit TRBD2. The germline V gene encodes CDR1 ENHRY and CDR2 SYGVKD. V lost 10 bases to trimming and J lost 13 bases; unmatched junction nucleotides: 10. The CDR3 contains 13 residues. CDR3 region: CATTLAGGPAQFF. In DNA form, the CDR3 reads TGTGCCACGACACTAGCGGGAGGGCCGGCACAGTTCTTC.

This chain links TRBV5-1 with TRBJ1-4; TRBD1 matches 9 bases. Trimming removed 4 bases from V and 6 bases from J; junction bases left unmatched: 7. CDR3 length: 15 residues. CDR1 and CDR2 (germline): SGHRS, YFSETQ. CDR3 DNA: TGCGCCAGCAGCCACACAGGGGGCTGGGATGAAAAACTGTTTTTT. It specifies CASSHTGGWDEKLFF.

This clone was counted between two and nine times. This sequence joins TRBV2 and TRBJ1-2; tentative D call: TRBD1 (6 bases). CDR1 is SNHLY, CDR2 FYNNEI, per germline. Trimming pared 4 bases from V and 5 bases from J, leaving 14 bases between. The CDR3 totals 14 residues. The CDR3 DNA is TGTGCCAGCAGTGCCGACAGGATCGGGTATGGCTACACCTTC. It is translated as CASSADRIGYGYTF. The full variable domain, rest sourced from reference TRBV2 and TRBJ1-2, is EPEVTQTPSHQVTQMGQEVILRCVPISNHLYFYWYRQILGQKVEFLVSFYNNEISEKSEIFDDQFSVERPDGSNFTLKIRSTKLEDSAMYFCASSADRIGYGYTFGSGTRLTVV.

The chain joins TRBV18 to TRBJ2-3, with 14 bases fitting TRBD2. Germline-derived CDR1 and CDR2 are KGHSH and LQKENI. This CDR3 is built from 19 residues. V dropped 2 bases and J dropped 0; count of bases not matched to a gene: 7. The CDR3 nucleotides read TGTGCCAGCTCACCAAGACTAGCGGGGGGGACACCTAGCACAGATACGCAGTATTTT. Its translation: CASSPRLAGGTPSTDTQYF.

In this sample, this clone turned up once. The chain links TRBV6-1 to TRBJ1-1; 9 bases line up with TRBD1. CDR3 length equals 15 residues. Unmatched junction bases numbered 12, after V lost 8 bases and J lost 5 bases. Germline CDR1 MNHNS, CDR2 SASEGT. This chain's CDR3 is CASRLGQGGRTEAFF. In DNA, the CDR3 is TGTGCCAGCCGACTGGGACAGGGCGGGCGGACTGAAGCTTTCTTT.

This rearrangement joins TRBV11-2 to TRBJ2-3, with TRBD2 as a possible D gene (6 bases). V was shortened by 4 bases and J by 2 bases, with 19 bases between the two germline ends. Germline V gene sequence: CDR1 SGHAT, CDR2 FQNNGV. CDR3 length: 17 amino acids. The CDR3 bases are TGTGCCAGCAGCTCCCCCTCCGGCGGGACCACCACAGATACGCAGTATTTT. Amino acid sequence: CASSSPSGGTTTDTQYF.

The chain employs TRBV10-3 and TRBJ2-5; D may be TRBD1 (6 bases). The CDR3 is 14 residues long. V was clipped by 0 bases and J by 3 bases, with 8 bases between them. CDR1 ENHRY and CDR2 SYGVKD come from the germline V gene. For the CDR3, the DNA is TGTGCCATCAGTGAGTCGGGGGCGAAAGAGACCCAGTACTTC. Translating it yields CAISESGAKETQYF.

This chain joins TRBV6-1 and TRBJ1-3; D call uncertain. Germline assignment: CDR1 MNHNS and CDR2 SASEGT. This CDR3 is 14 amino acids long. Trimming stripped 6 bases from V and 2 bases from J, with 11 bases between. The CDR3 DNA reads as TGTGCCAGCAGCGGGGATTTTGCTGGAAACACCATATATTTT. Translation: CASSGDFAGNTIYF.

This chain's CDR3 is CASSSDLTSGSSYEQYF. CDR3 DNA: TGTGCCAGCAGCTCCGACCTTACTAGCGGGAGCTCCTACGAGCAGTACTTC. V is TRBV7-6 and J is TRBJ2-7; TRBD2 aligns across 11 bases. The CDR3 loop spans 17 amino acids. CDR1 and CDR2 from the germline V gene are SGHVS and FNYEAQ. The trim removed 4 bases at V and 0 bases at J, leaving 8 bases unmatched. The variable domain in full, with the rest retrieved from reference TRBV7-6 and TRBJ2-7, is GAGVSQSPRYKVTKRGQDVALRCDPISGHVSLYWYRQALGQGPEFLTYFNYEAQQDKSGLPNDRFSAERPEGSISTLTIQRTEQRDSAMYRCASSSDLTSGSSYEQYFGPGTRLTVT.

In DNA, the CDR3 is TGTGCCAGCAGCTTAATAGCGGGAGGGGCCGAGACCCAGTACTTC. Its protein is CASSLIAGGAETQYF. This chain joins TRBV7-9 and TRBJ2-5, with 11 nucleotides matching TRBD2. Looked up from germline, CDR1 is SEHNR and CDR2 is FQNEAQ (reference sequence). The junction had 4 bases not matched to a gene; V was cut back by 2 bases and J by 5 bases. CDR3 length: 15 amino acids. Together with reference TRBV7-9 and TRBJ2-5, the CDR3 gives the full variable domain: DTGVSQNPRHKITKRGQNVTFRCDPISEHNRLYWYRQTLGQGPEFLTYFQNEAQLEKSRLLSDRFSAERPKGSFSTLEIQRTEQGDSAMYLCASSLIAGGAETQYFGPGTRLLVL.